This T cell receptor beta chain was identified during a study of CD8+ T cells in alopecia areata. This clone turned up a few times. The authors extracted RNA and reverse transcribed it into cDNA as the sequencing template. Only in-frame clones appear in the TCRdb table, and some are missing; sequencing was by immunoSEQ multiplex PCR. Among 98,000 or so clones, about 50% were seen once, and the ten largest hold 20% to 30%. Per germline, CDR1 SEHNR and CDR2 FQNEAQ (reference sequence). This CDR3 comprises 14 residues. Trimming took 1 base from V and 6 from J, leaving 10 bases between them. The rearrangement links TRBV7-9 to TRBJ2-1, with D unresolved. Material: NKG2D-low CD8+ T cells sorted from blood. The TCR comes from a human donor with alopecia areata. The CDR3 spells CASSLELGLNEQFF. Written as DNA, the CDR3 is TGTGCCAGCAGCTTAGAGCTAGGCCTCAATGAGCAGTTCTTC.